This TCR beta chain was obtained from a study of a mutant IDH1 vaccine in newly diagnosed glioma. Study details: Once 4-6 weeks had passed after radiotherapy alone, vaccination started, or it started with temozolomide cycles. Patients under treatment included about 60% males and approximately 38% females and had a mean age of 40.4 years.

With regard to this clone: Its antigen remains unknown.

Findings of the study overall: Across multiple MHC alleles, approximately 93% of patients had vaccine-induced responses. Seemingly, pseudoprogression had no relation to changes in the top peripheral T cell clonotypes.

The repertoire was sequenced with immunoSEQ multiplex PCR; TCRdb's copy has only in-frame clones and lacks some. Of roughly 120,000 clones listed, just under 80% are singletons. Specified time point: week 11, during vaccination. Topical imiquimod was applied with each vaccine dose, which held 300 ug of mutant IDH1 20-mer peptide. The sample was PBMCs, taken from a glioma patient whose treatment included an IDH1 peptide vaccine. The TCR was taken from a man aged 35 to 55 with glioma.

CDR3: CASSVKGMTEAFF. CDR3 nucleotide sequence: TGTGCCAGTAGTGTTAAGGGGATGACTGAAGCTTTCTTT. The chain recombines TRBV19 with TRBJ1-1; D is perhaps TRBD1 (5 bases). V lost 5 bases and J 5 bases, leaving 12 bases between the germline ends. The CDR3 is 13 residues long. The germline CDR1 and CDR2 sequences are LNHDA and SQIVND (reference sequence).